A single TCR beta chain is shown here with its context. The data originate from a study of blood T cell repertoires in COVID-19. Study in general: Acute-phase and convalescent COVID-19 samples originated in the United States, Italy and Spain. PBMCs, B-cell-depleted T cells, or T cells provided the cDNA or gDNA that made up the material.

Authors' data handling: Amplification of reference gene primers was used by the study to estimate nucleated cell counts. This table comes from immunoSEQ multiplex PCR, and its TCRdb copy is limited to in-frame clones, with some not included. Clone size and V and J calls were adopted from that table, with D and trimming inferred from the DNA. The sample contains 300,000 to 400,000 clones, about 87% of which appear only once. Germline V gene sequence: CDR1 SGDLS, CDR2 YYNGEE. Trimming shortened V by 3 bases and J by 0 bases, and 12 bases separated the two germline ends. The length of the CDR3 is 15 residues.

Sequenced: peripheral blood. The rearrangement uses TRBV9 and TRBJ2-5, with D maybe TRBD2 (5 bases). This clonotype was sampled from a woman aged 50 to 60 who had recovered from COVID-19. In DNA form, the CDR3 reads TGTGCCAGCAGCGAAGGAGCGGCGTACCAAGAGACCCAGTACTTC. Residues: CASSEGAAYQETQYF.